Only one count was recorded for the clone carrying this T cell receptor (beta chain). The record originates from a study of shared clonotypes between healthy human individuals. Study information: Plates per donor: three CD4 naive, three CD4 memory, two CD8 naive, one CD8 memory.

Samples underwent the assay at deep level. Genomic DNA of each subset was evenly split across several immunoSEQ plates. Clones were sequenced by immunoSEQ multiplex PCR, and TCRdb holds only the in-frame ones, with some missing. The data contain more than 400,000 clones, roughly 95% of them singletons. V was clipped by 4 bases and J by 2 bases, with 15 bases between them. Germline loops: CDR1 MDHEN, CDR2 SYDVKM. CDR3 length equals 15 residues. This sequence joins TRBV28 and TRBJ2-7, with D possibly being TRBD1 (5 bases). What was sequenced was naive CD4+ T cells sorted from blood. Subset denoted: CD45RA+ positively selected. This TCR came from a woman in her twenties or thirties in good health. CDR3 amino acids: CASSSRQRPPYEQYF. The CDR3 nucleotides read TGTGCCAGCAGTTCGAGACAGAGACCTCCCTACGAGCAGTACTTC.